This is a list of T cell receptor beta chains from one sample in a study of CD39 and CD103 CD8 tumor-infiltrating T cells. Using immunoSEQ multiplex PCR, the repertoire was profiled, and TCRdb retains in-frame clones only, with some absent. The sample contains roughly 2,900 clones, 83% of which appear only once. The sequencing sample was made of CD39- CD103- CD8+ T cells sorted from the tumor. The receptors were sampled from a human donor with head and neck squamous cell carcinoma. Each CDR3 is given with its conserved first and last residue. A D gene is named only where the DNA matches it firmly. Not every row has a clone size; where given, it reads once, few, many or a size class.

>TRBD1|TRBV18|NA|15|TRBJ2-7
TGTGCCAGCTCAACTGGACAGGGGGCCCCCTACGAGCAGTACTTC
CASSTGQGAPYEQYF
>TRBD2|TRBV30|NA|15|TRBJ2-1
TGTGCCTGGAGTGTTCTAGCGGGGGGGATGAATGAGCAGTTCTTC
CAWSVLAGGMNEQFF
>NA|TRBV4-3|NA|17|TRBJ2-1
TGCGCCAGCAGCCAAGAGATCTTTCAGGGCCCCGACAATGAGCAGTTCTTC
CASSQEIFQGPDNEQFF
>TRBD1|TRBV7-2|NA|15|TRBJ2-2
TGTGCCAGCGGTGCCGGGACAGGGGTCCCCGGGGAGCTGTTTTTT
CASGAGTGVPGELFF
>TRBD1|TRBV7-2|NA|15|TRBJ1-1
TGTGCCAGCAGCTACCGGGACAGGGGTGACACTGAAGCTTTCTTT
CASSYRDRGDTEAFF
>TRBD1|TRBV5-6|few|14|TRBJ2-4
TGTGCCAGCAGACTGGGACAGGGCAAAAACATTCAGTACTTC
CASRLGQGKNIQYF
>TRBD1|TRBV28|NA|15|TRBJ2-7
TGTGCCAGCAGTCAGCTCGGGGCAGGGGGCTACGAGCAGTACTTC
CASSQLGAGGYEQYF
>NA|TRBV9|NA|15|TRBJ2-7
TGTGCCAGCAGCGAAGCCGGGACTGCCTCCTACGAGCAGTACTTC
CASSEAGTASYEQYF
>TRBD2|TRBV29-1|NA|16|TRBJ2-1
TGCAGCGTTGATGGGACTAGCGGGGACCAGTGGGATGAGCAGTTCTTC
CSVDGTSGDQWDEQFF
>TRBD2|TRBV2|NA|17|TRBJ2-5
TGTGCCAGCAGTGAAAGGTCATCGGGGGGGCCTTTAGAGACCCAGTACTTC
CASSERSSGGPLETQYF
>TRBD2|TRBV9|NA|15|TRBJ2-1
TGTGCCAGCAGCGTAGTGGCGGGGGGATTCAATGAGCAGTTCTTC
CASSVVAGGFNEQFF
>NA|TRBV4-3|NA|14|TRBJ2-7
TGCGCCAGCAGCCAAGATAGCGGAACCTACGAGCAGTACTTC
CASSQDSGTYEQYF
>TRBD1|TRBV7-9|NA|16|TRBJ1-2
TGTGCCAGCAGCCCACATGGACAGGGGCAGGGCTATGGCTACACCTTC
CASSPHGQGQGYGYTF
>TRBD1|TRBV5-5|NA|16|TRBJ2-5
TGTGCCAGCAGCTTGGAAGGGACAGGGTTCCAAGAGACCCAGTACTTC
CASSLEGTGFQETQYF
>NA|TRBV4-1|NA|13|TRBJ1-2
TGCGCCAGCAGCCAAGGGGGCCGGGTCGGCTACACCTTC
CASSQGGRVGYTF
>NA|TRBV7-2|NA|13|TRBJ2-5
TGTGCCAGCTCCCTCAACAAACAAGAGACCCAGTACTTC
CASSLNKQETQYF
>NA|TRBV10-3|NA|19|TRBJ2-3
TGTGCCATCAGTGAGTCAGGAGTGCCCCGCGACAGACGCACAGATACGCAGTATTTT
CAISESGVPRDRRTDTQYF
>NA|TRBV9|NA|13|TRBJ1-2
TGTGCCAGCAGCGGCCTCAGGCTCAATGGCTACACCTTC
CASSGLRLNGYTF
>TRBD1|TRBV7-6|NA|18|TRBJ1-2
TGTGCCAGCAGCCAATCCCGGGACAGGGTGTGGTCCTACTATGGCTACACCTTC
CASSQSRDRVWSYYGYTF
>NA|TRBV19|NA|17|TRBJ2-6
TGTGCCAGTAGTATAGATTATTATCGCTCTGGGGCCAACGTCCTGACTTTC
CASSIDYYRSGANVLTF
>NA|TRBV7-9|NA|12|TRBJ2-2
TGTGCCAGCGGGGGCGACACCGGGGAGCTGTTTTTT
CASGGDTGELFF
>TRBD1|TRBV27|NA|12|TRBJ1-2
TGTGCCAGCAGTGGACAGGCTTATGGCTACACCTTC
CASSGQAYGYTF
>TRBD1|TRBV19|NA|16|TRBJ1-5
TGTGCCAGTAGTACCCTCTCCGACAGGGGGTCTCAGCCCCAGCATTTT
CASSTLSDRGSQPQHF
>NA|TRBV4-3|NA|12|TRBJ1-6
TGCGCCAGCAGCCTGACAACGGCACCCCTCCACTTT
CASSLTTAPLHF
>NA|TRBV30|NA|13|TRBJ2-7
TGTGCCTGGACCTCCGGGACCGGGGGTGAGCAGTACTTC
CAWTSGTGGEQYF
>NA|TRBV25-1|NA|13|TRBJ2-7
TGTGCCAGCAGTGATGCAGGAGGCTACGAGCAGTACTTC
CASSDAGGYEQYF
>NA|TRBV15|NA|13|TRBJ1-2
TGTGCCACCAGCAGATACAGGACCTATGGCTACACCTTC
CATSRYRTYGYTF
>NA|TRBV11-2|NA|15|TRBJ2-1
TGTGCCAGCAGCCTAATTACAGGGTCGGGAAATGAGCAGTTCTTC
CASSLITGSGNEQFF
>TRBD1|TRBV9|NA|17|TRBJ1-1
TGTGCCAGCAGCGAGCCCCGGGACAGGGGGTTTAGCACTGAAGCTTTCTTT
CASSEPRDRGFSTEAFF
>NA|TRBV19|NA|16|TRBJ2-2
TGTGCCAGTAGTATCGGGGCAGGGGTGGGCACCGGGGAGCTGTTTTTT
CASSIGAGVGTGELFF
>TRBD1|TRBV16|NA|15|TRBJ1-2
TGTGCCAGCAGCCAATCGGGACAGGGAGACTATGGCTACACCTTC
CASSQSGQGDYGYTF
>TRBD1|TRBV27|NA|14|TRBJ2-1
TGTGCCAGCAGTCCGGACAGGGACCACAATGAGCAGTTCTTC
CASSPDRDHNEQFF
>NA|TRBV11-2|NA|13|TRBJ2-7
TGTGCCAGCAGCTTAGACAGGGACTACGAGCAGTACTTC
CASSLDRDYEQYF
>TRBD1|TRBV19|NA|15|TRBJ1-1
TGTGCCTCTTCCGGGACAGGGCAAATTAACACTGAAGCTTTCTTT
CASSGTGQINTEAFF
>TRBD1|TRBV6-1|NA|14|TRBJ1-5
TGTGCCAGCAAGGCGACAGGGGACACTCAGCCCCAGCATTTT
CASKATGDTQPQHF
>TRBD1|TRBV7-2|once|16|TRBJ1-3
TGTGCCAGCAGCTTAAAGACAGGGCCCTCTGGAAACACCATATATTTT
CASSLKTGPSGNTIYF
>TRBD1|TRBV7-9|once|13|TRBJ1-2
TGTGCCAGCAGGGGACAGGGGTCTAATGGCTACACCTTC
CASRGQGSNGYTF
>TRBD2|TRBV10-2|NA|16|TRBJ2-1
TGCGCCAGCAGTGAATTAGCGGGGGGACCTCGAAATGAGCAGTTCTTC
CASSELAGGPRNEQFF
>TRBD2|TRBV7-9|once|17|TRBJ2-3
TGTGCCAGCAGCTTGGCGTCTAGCGGGGGTCTCACAGATACGCAGTATTTT
CASSLASSGGLTDTQYF
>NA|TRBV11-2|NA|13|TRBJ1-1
TGTGCCAGCAGCTTGGGGGGGGTCAGGGAAGCTTTCTTT
CASSLGGVREAFF
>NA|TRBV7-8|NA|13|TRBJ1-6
TGTGCCACCTCCGCTGACTCCAATTCACCCCTCCACTTT
CATSADSNSPLHF
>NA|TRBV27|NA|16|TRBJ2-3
TGTGCCAGCAGTCCGGGGGGCGGCCCTTCCACAGATACGCAGTATTTT
CASSPGGGPSTDTQYF
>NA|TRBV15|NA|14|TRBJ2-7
TGTGCCACCACTGCGGGGCGGGGCAACTACGAGCAGTACTTC
CATTAGRGNYEQYF
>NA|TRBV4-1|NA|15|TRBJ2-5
TGCGCCAGCAGCCAAGGGGGCGGCGGCCAAGAGACCCAGTACTTC
CASSQGGGGQETQYF
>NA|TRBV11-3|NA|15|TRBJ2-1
TGTGCCAGCAGCATGGGACTTCCTCGGTACAATGAGCAGTTCTTC
CASSMGLPRYNEQFF
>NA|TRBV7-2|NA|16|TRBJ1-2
TGTGCCAGCAGCTTAGATCCCCAAGGCCGGAGGGATGGCTACACCTTC
CASSLDPQGRRDGYTF
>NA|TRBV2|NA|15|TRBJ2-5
TGTGCCAGCAGTGAACTGGGGGCGTTAGGAGAGACCCAGTACTTC
CASSELGALGETQYF
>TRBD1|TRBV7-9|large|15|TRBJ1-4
TGTGCCAGCAGCTTACCGGACAGGGGCGGCGAAAAACTGTTTTTT
CASSLPDRGGEKLFF
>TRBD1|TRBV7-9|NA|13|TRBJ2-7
TGTGCCAGCAGCTTAGGAGGGGGCAACGAGCAGTACTTC
CASSLGGGNEQYF
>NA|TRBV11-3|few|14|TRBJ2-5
TGTGCCAGCAGCTTAGTTGCGGGGCGGAAGACCCAGTACTTC
CASSLVAGRKTQYF
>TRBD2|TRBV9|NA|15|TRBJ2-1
TGTGCCAGCAGCACCGGGGGGGCCCGGACTAATGAGCAGTTCTTC
CASSTGGARTNEQFF
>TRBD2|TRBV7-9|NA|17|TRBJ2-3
TGTGCCAGCAGCTCCCAAGTGGCTAGCGGGGTATCAGATACGCAGTATTTT
CASSSQVASGVSDTQYF
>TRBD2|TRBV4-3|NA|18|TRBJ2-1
TGCGCCAGCAGCCAGGAACGTAGCGGGGGGGCCGAGGACAATGAGCAGTTCTTC
CASSQERSGGAEDNEQFF
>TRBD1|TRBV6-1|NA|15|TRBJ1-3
TGTGCCAGCAGTGAAGGGACAGGGGGTGGAAACACCATATATTTT
CASSEGTGGGNTIYF
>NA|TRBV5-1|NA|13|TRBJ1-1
TGCGCCAGCAGCTTGGATGTCAGCACTGAAGCTTTCTTT
CASSLDVSTEAFF
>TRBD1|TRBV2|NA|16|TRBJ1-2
TGTGCCAGCAGTGAATCTCCGGGACAGGCCTCTGGAGGCTACACCTTC
CASSESPGQASGGYTF
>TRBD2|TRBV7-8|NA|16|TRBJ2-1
TGTGCCAGCACCTCCACCGCGGGGGTCTCCTACAATGAGCAGTTCTTC
CASTSTAGVSYNEQFF
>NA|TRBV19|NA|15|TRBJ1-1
TGTGCCAGTAGTGGTCAGGGGAATGTGAACACTGAAGCTTTCTTT
CASSGQGNVNTEAFF